This T cell receptor beta chain was captured by sequencing in a study of shared T cell receptors in the human thymus. TCRdb's copy holds only in-frame clones and misses some; the assay was immunoSEQ multiplex PCR. Here the sample spans about 730,000 clones, roughly 85% being singletons. CDR1 and CDR2 (germline): LNHDA, SQIVND (reference sequence). V was shortened by 1 base and J by 13 bases, with 11 bases between the two germline ends. The CDR3 covers 12 residues. These data also formed part of another study, on human thymus T cells.

The sequenced sample was thymocytes. The J gene is TRBJ2-1, the V gene TRBV19; tentative D call: TRBD1 (5 bases). This receptor was taken from a girl less than two years old with a congenital heart defect. The CDR3 sequence: CASSIGSDSQFF. The CDR3 region has the DNA TGTGCCAGTAGTATAGGAAGCGACAGCCAGTTCTTC.